A single sample is the source of the 8 T cell receptor beta chains below, sequenced in a study of blood T cell repertoires in COVID-19. Using immunoSEQ multiplex PCR, the repertoire was profiled, and TCRdb retains in-frame clones only, with some absent. The data show hundreds of thousands of clones, more than 75% seen once. Sequencing input: PBMCs or T cells enriched from blood (not recorded which). These receptors were collected from a woman aged 55-75 years in a cohort exposed to, infected with or recovered from COVID-19 (not recorded which).

This rearrangement joins TRBV27 to TRBJ1-5, with a possible D match to TRBD1 (6 bases). This CDR3 comprises 14 residues. V gave up 7 bases and J gave up 7 bases, with 17 bases separating them. CDR1 is MNHEY, CDR2 SMNVEV, per germline (reference sequence). The CDR3, as DNA: TGTGCCAGCACCCCTGCAGGGGAAGGGCAGCCCCAGCATTTT. As protein: CASTPAGEGQPQHF.

V is TRBV19 and J is TRBJ1-2, with 7 positions matching TRBD1. The CDR3 sequence is 16 residues long. V lost 3 bases, J lost 1 base, and 8 bases stayed unmatched. Germline V gives CDR1 LNHDA, CDR2 SQIVND (reference sequence). The CDR3 region has the DNA TGTGCCAGTAGTATTCCCTGGGACAGACTTAACTATGGCTACACCTTC. Its protein product is CASSIPWDRLNYGYTF.

The rearrangement uses TRBV7-9 and TRBJ2-5; TRBD2 might be the D (7 bases). The CDR3 contains 16 residues. The germline gives CDR1 SEHNR, CDR2 FQNEAQ (reference sequence). V dropped 5 bases and J dropped 3 bases, with 19 bases sitting between them. The CDR3: CASSRNLGGREETQYF. CDR3 nucleotides: TGTGCCAGCAGCCGCAACCTCGGGGGGCGTGAAGAGACCCAGTACTTC.

This chain links TRBV28 with TRBJ2-3; the D is unclear. The CDR3 length is 15 residues. CDR1 and CDR2 from the germline V gene are MDHEN and SYDVKM. V lost 1 base, J lost 1 base, and 9 bases lay in between. In DNA form, the CDR3 reads TGTGCCAGCAGTTTATATCGGCGGCGCACAGATACGCAGTATTTT. Amino acid sequence: CASSLYRRRTDTQYF.

This clone occurred once. V and J are TRBV25-1 and TRBJ2-3; D remains unclear. Between the trimmed V and J ends, which lost 8 bases and 0 bases, there was a span of 9 bases. This CDR3 spans 13 amino acids. Germline V gene lookup returns CDR1 MGHDK and CDR2 SYGVNS. CDR3 in DNA: TGTGCCAGCGAACCCGGGAGCACAGATACGCAGTATTTT. Its protein product is CASEPGSTDTQYF.

The chain is built from TRBV11-3 and TRBJ2-1; 7 positions match TRBD1. This CDR3 has 16 amino acids. With V trimmed by 1 base and J by 3 bases, 6 bases remained unmatched. Looked up from germline, CDR1 is SGHNT and CDR2 is YENEEA. In DNA, the CDR3 is TGTGCCAGCAGCTTAGGTGAAGGGGGCATCTACAATGAGCAGTTCTTC. Translated, it gives CASSLGEGGIYNEQFF.

V and J are TRBV7-9 and TRBJ2-1; D may be TRBD2 (6 bases). The V end lost 1 base, the J end lost 7 bases, and 8 bases lay between the germline ends. Germline values: CDR1 SEHNR, CDR2 FQNEAQ (reference sequence). This CDR3 has 13 residues. CDR3 nucleotide sequence: TGTGCCAGCAGCTTAGGGAGGGTTAATGAGCAGTTCTTC. Amino acids: CASSLGRVNEQFF.

V and J are TRBV28 and TRBJ2-3; 7 positions match TRBD1. Germline V gene data show CDR1 as MDHEN and CDR2 as SYDVKM. The junction had 10 bases not matched to a gene; V was cut back by 7 bases and J by 3 bases. This CDR3 is 15 amino acids long. The DNA of the CDR3 is TGTGCCAGCACAAGGACAGGCCAACTTACAGATACGCAGTATTTT. Translated, it gives CASTRTGQLTDTQYF.